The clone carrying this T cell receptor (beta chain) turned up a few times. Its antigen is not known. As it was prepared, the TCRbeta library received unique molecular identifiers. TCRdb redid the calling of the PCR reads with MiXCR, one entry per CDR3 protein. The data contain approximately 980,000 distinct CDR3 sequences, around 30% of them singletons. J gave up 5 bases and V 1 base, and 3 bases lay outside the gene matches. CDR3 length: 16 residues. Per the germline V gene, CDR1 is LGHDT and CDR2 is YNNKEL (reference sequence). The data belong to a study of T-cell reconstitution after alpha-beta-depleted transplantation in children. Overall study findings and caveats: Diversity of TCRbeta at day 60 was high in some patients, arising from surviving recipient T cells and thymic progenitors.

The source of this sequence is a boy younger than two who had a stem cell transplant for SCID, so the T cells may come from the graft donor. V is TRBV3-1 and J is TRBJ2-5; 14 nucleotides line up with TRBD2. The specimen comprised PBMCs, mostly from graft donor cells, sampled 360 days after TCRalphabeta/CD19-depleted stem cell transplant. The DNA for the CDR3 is TGTGCCAGCAGCCAAGGACTAGCGGGGGGGTACGAGACCCAGTACTTC. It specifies CASSQGLAGGYETQYF.